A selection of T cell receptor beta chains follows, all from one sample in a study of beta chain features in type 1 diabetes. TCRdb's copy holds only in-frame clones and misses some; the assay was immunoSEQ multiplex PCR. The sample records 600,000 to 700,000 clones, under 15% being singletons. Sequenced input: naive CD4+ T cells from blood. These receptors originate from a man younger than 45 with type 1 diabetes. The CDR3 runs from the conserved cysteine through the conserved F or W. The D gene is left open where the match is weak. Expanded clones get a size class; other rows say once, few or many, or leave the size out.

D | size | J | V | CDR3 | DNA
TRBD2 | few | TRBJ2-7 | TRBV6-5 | CASSYSADGGYEQYF | TGTGCCAGCAGTTACTCGGCAGACGGGGGGTACGAGCAGTACTTC
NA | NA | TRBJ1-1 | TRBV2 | CASSGRQTNTEAFF | TGTGCCAGCAGTGGACGACAGACGAACACTGAAGCTTTCTTT
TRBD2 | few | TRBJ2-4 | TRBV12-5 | CASGLLGGVPRDIQYF | TGTGCTAGTGGTTTGCTGGGAGGGGTCCCTAGGGACATTCAGTACTTC
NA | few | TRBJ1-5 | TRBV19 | CASSSSGGSQHF | TGTGCCAGTAGTTCATCGGGAGGGTCCCAGCATTTT
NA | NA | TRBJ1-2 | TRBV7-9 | CASSTRDWYGYTF | TGTGCCAGCAGTACTAGGGATTGGTATGGCTACACCTTC
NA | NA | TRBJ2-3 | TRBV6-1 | CASGRKTDTQYF | TGTGCCAGCGGTAGAAAAACAGATACGCAGTATTTT
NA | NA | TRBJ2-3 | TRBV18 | CASSPDRSTDTQYF | TGTGCCAGCTCACCAGACAGGAGCACAGATACGCAGTATTTT
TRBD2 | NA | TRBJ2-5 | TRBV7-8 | CASSLEGLAGPWGETQYF | TGTGCCAGCAGCTTAGAGGGACTAGCGGGGCCTTGGGGGGAGACCCAGTACTTC
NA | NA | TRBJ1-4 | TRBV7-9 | CASSEGAEKLFF | TGTGCCAGCAGCGAGGGAGCTGAAAAACTGTTTTTT
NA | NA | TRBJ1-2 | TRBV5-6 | CASSLPRGQNNYGYTF | TGTGCCAGCAGCTTGCCCCGCGGGCAGAATAACTATGGCTACACCTTC
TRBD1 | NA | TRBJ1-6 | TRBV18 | CASSPVPGQGTGINSPLHF | TGTGCCAGCTCACCCGTCCCGGGACAGGGGACGGGGATCAATTCACCCCTCCACTTT
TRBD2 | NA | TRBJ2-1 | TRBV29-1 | CSGTSGGYSYNEQFF | TGCAGCGGAACTAGCGGGGGGTACTCCTACAATGAGCAGTTCTTC
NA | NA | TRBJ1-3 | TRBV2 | CASSERGKDTIYF | TGTGCCAGCAGTGAAAGGGGGAAGGACACCATATATTTT
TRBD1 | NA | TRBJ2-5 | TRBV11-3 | CASSLQGAETQYF | TGTGCCAGCAGCTTACAGGGGGCAGAGACCCAGTACTTC
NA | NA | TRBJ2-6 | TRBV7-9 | CASSLAGANVLTF | TGTGCCAGCAGCTTAGCTGGGGCCAACGTCCTGACTTTC
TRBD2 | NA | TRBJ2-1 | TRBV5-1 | CASSLETSGGQFF | TGCGCCAGCAGCTTGGAAACTAGCGGGGGCCAGTTCTTC
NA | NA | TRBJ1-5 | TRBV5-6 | CASSLAGGAPSQHF | TGTGCCAGCAGCTTGGCCGGAGGGGCCCCCTCCCAGCATTTT
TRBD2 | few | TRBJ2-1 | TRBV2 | CASSLLAGGTLPQFF | TGTGCCAGCAGCCTCCTAGCGGGGGGTACCCTCCCCCAGTTCTTC
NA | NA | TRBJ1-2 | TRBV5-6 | CASSLGVDGYTF | TGTGCCAGCAGCTTAGGGGTGGATGGCTACACCTTC
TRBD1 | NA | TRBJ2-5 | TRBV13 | CASSSRGRKETQYF | TGTGCCAGCAGCAGCAGGGGGCGGAAGGAGACCCAGTACTTC
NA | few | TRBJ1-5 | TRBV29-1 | CSVGRGDGQPQHF | TGCAGCGTTGGGAGAGGGGATGGTCAGCCCCAGCATTTT
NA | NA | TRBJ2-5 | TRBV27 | CASRYRAMGETQYF | TGTGCCAGCAGGTACAGGGCTATGGGGGAGACCCAGTACTTC
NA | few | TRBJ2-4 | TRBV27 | CASSPLAKNIQYF | TGTGCCAGCAGTCCACTAGCCAAAAACATTCAGTACTTC
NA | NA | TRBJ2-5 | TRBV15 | CATSRVRFQETQYF | TGTGCCACCAGCAGAGTTCGGTTCCAAGAGACCCAGTACTTC
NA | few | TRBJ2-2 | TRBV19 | CASKVRQFGELFF | TGTGCCAGTAAGGTCCGACAGTTCGGGGAGCTGTTTTTT
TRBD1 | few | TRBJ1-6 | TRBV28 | CASSPGTGKSPLHF | TGTGCCAGCAGTCCCGGGACAGGGAAATCACCCCTCCACTTT
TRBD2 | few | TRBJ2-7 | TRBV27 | CASSRSGGLYEQYF | TGTGCCAGCAGTCGTAGCGGGGGCCTATACGAGCAGTACTTC
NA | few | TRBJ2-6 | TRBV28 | CASSLGASNVLTF | TGTGCCAGCAGTTTGGGGGCCTCCAACGTCCTGACTTTC
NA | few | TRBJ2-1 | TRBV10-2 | CASRGAGGLYNEQFF | TGCGCCAGCAGAGGAGCGGGCGGTTTATACAATGAGCAGTTCTTC
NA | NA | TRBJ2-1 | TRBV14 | CASSLGDSSYNEQFF | TGTGCCAGCAGCCTAGGGGATAGCTCCTACAATGAGCAGTTCTTC
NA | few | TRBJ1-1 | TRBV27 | CASSLELGTGAFF | TGTGCCAGCAGTTTAGAGTTGGGGACCGGGGCTTTCTTT
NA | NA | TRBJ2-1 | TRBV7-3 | CASSLGTYNEQFF | TGTGCCAGCAGCTTAGGTACCTACAATGAGCAGTTCTTC
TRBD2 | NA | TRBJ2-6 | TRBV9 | CASSDPQTSGDSGANVLTF | TGTGCCAGCAGCGACCCTCAGACTAGCGGGGACTCTGGGGCCAACGTCCTGACTTTC
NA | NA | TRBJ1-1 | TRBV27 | CASSVWASNTEAFF | TGTGCCAGCAGTGTCTGGGCATCGAACACTGAAGCTTTCTTT
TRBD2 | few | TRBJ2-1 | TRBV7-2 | CASSFRGVVYKDEQFF | TGTGCCAGCAGCTTTCGGGGGGTCGTCTACAAAGATGAGCAGTTCTTC
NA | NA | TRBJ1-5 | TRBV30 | CAWGPGEGNQPQHF | TGTGCCTGGGGCCCCGGGGAGGGCAATCAGCCCCAGCATTTT
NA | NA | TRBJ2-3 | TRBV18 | CASSPPVGDTQYF | TGTGCCAGCTCACCCCCTGTTGGGGATACGCAGTATTTT
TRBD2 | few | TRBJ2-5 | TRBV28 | CASSSGVQETQYF | TGTGCCAGCAGTAGCGGGGTGCAAGAGACCCAGTACTTC
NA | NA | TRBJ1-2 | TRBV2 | CASNEQEIYGYTF | TGTGCCAGCAACGAACAGGAGATCTATGGCTACACCTTC
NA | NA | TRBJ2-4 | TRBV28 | CASSLRSAGPYKNIQYF | TGTGCCAGCAGTTTAAGGTCGGCAGGGCCGTACAAAAACATTCAGTACTTC
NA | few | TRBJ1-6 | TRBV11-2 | CASSSRDALSPLHF | TGTGCCAGCAGCTCCCGGGATGCCCTTTCACCCCTCCACTTT
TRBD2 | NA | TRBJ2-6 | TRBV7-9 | CASSLGTGGFGANVLTF | TGTGCCAGCAGCTTAGGGACGGGAGGATTCGGGGCCAACGTCCTGACTTTC
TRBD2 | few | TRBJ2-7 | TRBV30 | CAGGGGHEQYF | TGTGCCGGGGGGGGAGGCCACGAGCAGTACTTC
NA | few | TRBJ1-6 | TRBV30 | CAWSGGQSYNSPLHF | TGTGCCTGGAGTGGAGGACAGTCCTATAATTCACCCCTCCACTTT
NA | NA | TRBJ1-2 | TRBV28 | CASTNSLYGYTF | TGTGCCAGCACGAACAGCCTCTATGGCTACACCTTC
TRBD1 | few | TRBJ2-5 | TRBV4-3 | CASSRNGQGAAETQYF | TGCGCCAGCAGCCGCAACGGACAGGGGGCTGCGGAGACCCAGTACTTC
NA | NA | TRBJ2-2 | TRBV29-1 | CSGVAGATNTGELFF | TGCAGCGGTGTTGCGGGGGCCACGAACACCGGGGAGCTGTTTTTT
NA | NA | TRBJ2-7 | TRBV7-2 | CASSPSSYEQYF | TGTGCCAGCAGCCCGAGCTCCTACGAGCAGTACTTC
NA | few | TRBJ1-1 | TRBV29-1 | CSAQDPPNTEAFF | TGCAGCGCACAGGACCCTCCGAACACTGAAGCTTTCTTT
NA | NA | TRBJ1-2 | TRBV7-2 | CASSLVPAAGYTF | TGTGCCAGCAGCTTAGTGCCGGCGGCCGGCTACACCTTC
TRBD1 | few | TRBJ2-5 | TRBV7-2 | CASSNARGRETQYF | TGTGCCAGCTCTAACGCGAGGGGGCGGGAGACCCAGTACTTC
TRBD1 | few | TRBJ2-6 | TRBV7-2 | CASGDRGPGANVLTF | TGTGCCTCAGGGGACAGGGGGCCTGGGGCCAACGTCCTGACTTTC
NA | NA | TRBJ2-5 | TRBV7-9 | CASSSAGEETQYF | TGTGCCAGCAGCTCTGCCGGGGAAGAGACCCAGTACTTC
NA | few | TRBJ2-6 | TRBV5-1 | CASSLPGQSSGANVLTF | TGCGCCAGCAGCTTGCCGGGCCAGAGCTCTGGGGCCAACGTCCTGACTTTC
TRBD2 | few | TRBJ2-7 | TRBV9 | CASSPGGGGYEQYF | TGTGCCAGCAGCCCCGGTGGCGGGGGATACGAGCAGTACTTC
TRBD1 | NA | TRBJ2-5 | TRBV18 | CASTFWTGVQETQYF | TGTGCCAGCACCTTCTGGACAGGGGTACAAGAGACCCAGTACTTC
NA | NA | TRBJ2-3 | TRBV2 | CASHRSETTDTQYF | TGTGCCAGCCACAGGAGTGAGACCACAGATACGCAGTATTTT
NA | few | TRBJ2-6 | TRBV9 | CASSVGPVTGANVLTF | TGTGCCAGCAGCGTAGGTCCAGTGACTGGGGCCAACGTCCTGACTTTC
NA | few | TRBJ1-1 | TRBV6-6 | CASSYLVSPTNTEAFF | TGTGCCAGCAGTTACCTCGTGTCCCCCACGAACACTGAAGCTTTCTTT
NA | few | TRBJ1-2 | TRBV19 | CASRDYGYTF | TGTGCCAGCAGGGACTATGGCTACACCTTC